The entry below gives a single TCR beta chain sequence along with its context. The sample originates from a study of Ad26.COV2.S vaccination and SARS-CoV-2 variants. About the study: Enrolled in COV1001, the donor was in the Ad26.COV2.S trial arm, which received the vaccine. Recipients of Ad26.COV2.S got it intramuscularly, once or twice 56 days apart.

Profiled with immunoSEQ multiplex PCR; TCRdb holds only in-frame clones, not every one. In the table there are approximately 300,000 clones, 86% of which are singletons. The treatment: roughly 19 received Ad26.COV2.S at low or high dose, single or two shots; five or six received placebo; per-sample allocation not given. Material that was analyzed had been drawn on day 63 after the first vaccine or placebo injection. The administered vaccine (an Ad26 vector) expressed Wuhan-strain SARS-CoV-2 spike. This sample comprised peripheral blood, obtained in a trial of Ad26.COV2.S vaccine versus placebo. The sequence derives from a person between 18 and 59 years old who received the Ad26.COV2.S COVID-19 vaccine or a placebo.

Here the CDR3 reads CASSEQPLSHYGYTF. For the CDR3, the DNA is TGTGCCAGCAGTGAACAGCCTTTAAGCCACTATGGCTACACCTTC. The chain has TRBV6-1 and TRBJ1-2; D is undetermined. Trimming took 2 bases from V and 3 from J, leaving 13 bases between them. Germline CDR1 is MNHNS and CDR2 is SASEGT. The CDR3 spans 15 residues.